This entry concerns a single T cell receptor beta chain. This sample was included in a study of T cells in Graves' hyperthyroidism and ophthalmopathy. About the study: Peripheral blood was obtained at initial diagnosis, preceding any treatment.

RNA transcripts provided the source from which TCR beta CDR3 regions were amplified. The HTBI primer set was used in a first-round RT-PCR of the TCR CDR3. One entry per CDR3 protein results from TCRdb running MiXCR on the multiplex PCR reads. The table has 640,000 or so distinct CDR3 sequences, under 15% seen once. The sequenced sample was blood. The sequence was obtained from a woman aged 40 to 50 with Graves' ophthalmopathy.

CDR3 in DNA: TGTGCCAGCTCACCTCCCGACCTGAACACTGAAGCTTTCTTT. Protein product: CASSPPDLNTEAFF. The chain is built from TRBV18 and TRBJ1-1, with D unclear. Trimming took off 3 bases at V and 0 bases at J, with 8 bases between the two ends. The germline V gene has CDR1 KGHSH and CDR2 LQKENI. The CDR3 is 14 amino acids.